This record looks at one T cell receptor (beta chain) sequence and its context. TCRdb keeps only in-frame clones here, not all; method: immunoSEQ multiplex PCR. This table has about 2.5 million clones, roughly 92% appearing once. Germline V lookup: CDR1 LGHNA, CDR2 YNFKEQ. The CDR3 extends over 16 amino acids. The germline V and J ends were trimmed by 1 base and 4 bases, with 15 bases remaining between them. This record comes from a study of shared clonotypes between healthy human individuals. This clonotype was sampled from a man aged 18 to 29 in good health. Some clones in this sample may be carry-over from other donors' samples. The chain couples TRBV4-2 to TRBJ2-3; D is perhaps TRBD1 (6 bases). The sample consisted of naive CD4+ T cells from PBMCs. Sample subset: CD45RA+ positively selected. The CDR3: CASSQASMTGADTQYF. Here the CDR3 DNA reads TGTGCCAGCAGCCAAGCAAGCATGACAGGCGCAGATACGCAGTATTTT.